The clone carrying this T cell receptor (beta chain) has just one count. This sample was taken from a study of CD8+ T cells in alopecia areata. The treatment is: oral pan-JAK inhibitor, 5-10 mg twice daily. The study team obtained lesional scalp punch biopsies and peripheral blood from alopecia areata patients. Sequencing relied on a cDNA template that was reverse transcribed from extracted RNA. Here immunoSEQ multiplex PCR was the method, and the copy in TCRdb shows in-frame clones only, minus some. The sample carries 95,000 to 150,000 clones, roughly 55% recorded once. Sequencing was performed on CD4+ T cells sorted from blood, taken at week 4, from a patient treated with tofacitinib. The TCR originated in a human donor with alopecia areata.

The CDR3 reads CASSSIRAQYF. The CDR3 bases are TGTGCCAGCAGTTCGATTAGGGCCCAGTACTTC. The rearrangement links TRBV28 to TRBJ2-5; D not resolved. This CDR3 spans 11 amino acids. Germline V gene data show CDR1 as MDHEN and CDR2 as SYDVKM. V shed 4 bases and J shed 9 bases, with 9 bases lying between them.